This entry lists 32 T cell receptor beta chains sequenced from one sample in a study of blood T cell repertoires in COVID-19. TCRdb's table, derived via immunoSEQ multiplex PCR, lists solely in-frame clones and lacks some. This table holds 250,000 to 300,000 clones, over 65% found once. The sample consisted of peripheral blood. The receptors derive from a man aged 55 to 70 who had recovered from COVID-19.

The V gene is TRBV5-1, the J gene TRBJ2-1; TRBD1 aligns across 7 bases. The length of the CDR3 is 15 residues. From germline, CDR1 is SGHRS and CDR2 YFSETQ. Unmatched junction bases numbered 9, after V lost 3 bases and J lost 6 bases. As DNA, the CDR3 is TGCGCCAGCAGCTCGTGGCTAGGGGGCCCCAATGAGCAGTTCTTC. As protein: CASSSWLGGPNEQFF.

The chain combines TRBV7-9 with TRBJ2-5; 7 bases are shared with TRBD2. The junction had 11 bases not matched to a gene; V was cut back by 5 bases and J by 5 bases. Per the germline V gene, CDR1 is SEHNR and CDR2 is FQNEAQ (reference sequence). The CDR3 spans 15 residues. The CDR3 sequence is CASSQGRARGETQYF. CDR3 DNA sequence: TGTGCCAGCAGCCAAGGGAGGGCTCGTGGGGAGACCCAGTACTTC.

This clone occurred a few times. The gene calls are TRBV11-2 and TRBJ1-2; D remains unclear. Trimming pared 2 bases from V and 8 bases from J, leaving 12 bases between. CDR1 and CDR2 (germline): SGHAT, FQNNGV. The CDR3 has 13 amino acids. CDR3 nucleotides: TGTGCCAGCAGCTTATCATTAAAGAGAGGCTACACCTTC. Translated, it gives CASSLSLKRGYTF.

The chain carries TRBV30 and TRBJ1-2; D possibly corresponds to TRBD1 (5 bases). The CDR3 covers 11 residues. The V gene's germline CDR1 is GTSNPN and CDR2 SVGIG (reference sequence). V dropped 5 bases and J dropped 8 bases, with 12 bases sitting between them. The CDR3 DNA reads TGTGCCTGGGCCTGGACAAACGGCTACACCTTC. It encodes CAWAWTNGYTF.

This clone was recorded a few times. The chain has TRBV5-1 and TRBJ1-2, with a tentative D call TRBD1 (5 bases). Trimming took off 1 base at V and 8 bases at J, with 15 bases between the two ends. This CDR3 has 14 amino acids. The germline gives CDR1 SGHRS, CDR2 YFSETQ. The chain's CDR3 is CASSLFQGGLGYTF. DNA for the CDR3: TGCGCCAGCAGCTTGTTCCAGGGAGGATTAGGCTACACCTTC.

The J gene is TRBJ1-1, the V gene TRBV5-4; D is unclear. In germline, CDR1 is SGHNT, CDR2 YYREEE (reference sequence). CDR3 length: 11 residues. V shed 4 bases and J shed 2 bases, with 3 bases lying between them. For the CDR3, the DNA is TGTGCCAGCAGCCTTAACACTGAAGCTTTCTTT. This encodes CASSLNTEAFF.

The chain has TRBV5-1 and TRBJ2-5, with 11 bases identical to TRBD2. Trimming at V came to 3 bases and at J to 4 bases, leaving 11 bases not matched to a gene. CDR3 size: 17 residues. The germline CDR1 and CDR2 sequences are SGHRS and YFSETQ. The CDR3 spells CASSSAGSGGAGETQYF. In DNA, the CDR3 is TGCGCCAGCAGCTCGGCCGGTAGCGGGGGGGCCGGAGAGACCCAGTACTTC.

The chain joins TRBV9 to TRBJ2-2, with D possibly matching TRBD2 (6 bases). This CDR3 spans 11 amino acids. The germline CDR1 and CDR2 sequences are SGDLS and YYNGEE. Trimming removed 4 bases from V and 8 bases from J, with 6 bases in between. CDR3 loop: CASSLAGELFF. CDR3 sequence (DNA): TGTGCCAGCAGCCTAGCGGGGGAGCTGTTTTTT.

The DNA of the CDR3 is TGTGCCAGCAGCCAAGAACTCGGGGGGTCCACTGAAGCTTTCTTT. It yields the protein CASSQELGGSTEAFF. This chain joins TRBV4-2 and TRBJ1-1; D possibly corresponds to TRBD1 (5 bases). This CDR3 comprises 15 residues. V gave up 0 bases and J gave up 4 bases, with 12 bases separating them. The V gene's germline CDR1 is LGHNA and CDR2 YNFKEQ.

J is TRBJ2-3 and V is TRBV12-2; TRBD1 is taken as the D call from the table, unchecked against the DNA. TRBV12-2 represents a pseudogene. This CDR3 has 13 residues. DNA for the CDR3: TGTGCAAGTCGCCATTCAAGCACAGATACGCAGTATTTT. Its translation: CASRHSSTDTQYF.

The CDR3 coding sequence is TGTGCCAGCAGCGGACAGGCGCGGCAGTACTTC. Translated: CASSGQARQYF. The chain has TRBV21-1 and TRBJ2-7; the table calls TRBD1, which could not be checked here. TRBV21-1 is a pseudogene segment. This CDR3 is built from 11 residues.

The CDR3 DNA follows: TGTGCCAGCAGAGCAGGGGGCGAAGGCTACACCTTC. Encoded protein: CASRAGGEGYTF. V gene TRBV6-6 combines with J gene TRBJ1-2, with TRBD1 matching 8 bases. Per the germline V gene, CDR1 is MNHNY and CDR2 is SVGAGI (reference sequence). This CDR3 spans 12 amino acids. V gave up 6 bases and J gave up 8 bases; unmatched junction bases: 5.

The chain combines TRBV6-5 with TRBJ2-3; TRBD2 matches at 7 bases. V was pared by 2 bases and J by 9 bases, with 2 bases of the junction left unmatched. The CDR3 length is 12 residues. Germline CDR1 reads MNHEY; CDR2 reads SVGAGI. For the CDR3, the DNA is TGTGCCAGCAGTTACGGCGGGGGAACGCAGTATTTT. This codes for CASSYGGGTQYF.

This clone was seen a few times. The chain has TRBV15 and TRBJ2-1, with 7 bases identical to TRBD2. Germline trimming cut 2 bases from V and 7 bases from J; bases unmatched to any gene: 5. Germline lookup yields CDR1 LNHNV and CDR2 YYDKDF (reference sequence). This CDR3 region has 14 residues. CDR3 in DNA: TGTGCCACCAGCAGAAGGACTAGTGGGAATGAGCAGTTCTTC. Translating gives CATSRRTSGNEQFF.

DNA for the CDR3: TGTGCCAGCAGCTTACGGGAGGGCCACGTAAACATTCAGTACTTC. Protein sequence: CASSLREGHVNIQYF. The chain has TRBV5-8 and TRBJ2-4; 8 positions match TRBD2. The germline V gene has CDR1 SGHTS and CDR2 YDEGEE. The ends lost 2 bases at V and 6 bases at J; junction bases unmatched: 7. The CDR3 is made up of 15 amino acids.

This chain joins TRBV6-4 and TRBJ2-1, with 9 nucleotides matching TRBD2. V gave up 3 bases and J gave up 9 bases; unmatched junction bases: 3. Germline V gene lookup returns CDR1 MRHNA and CDR2 SNTAGT. This CDR3 is built from 13 residues. The CDR3 DNA sequence: TGTGCCAGCAGTGAGACTAGCGGCACTGAGCAGTTCTTC. Its translation is CASSETSGTEQFF.

This rearrangement joins TRBV5-6 to TRBJ2-7, with D possibly being TRBD2 (6 bases). The CDR3 has 17 residues. V lost 4 bases and J lost 3, with 23 bases in between. Germline loops: CDR1 SGHDT, CDR2 YYEEEE. The CDR3 sequence: CASSAPGAGKLGYEQYF. The CDR3 nucleotides are TGTGCCAGCAGCGCCCCTGGCGCGGGGAAGCTTGGCTACGAGCAGTACTTC.

This rearrangement joins TRBV6-6 to TRBJ2-7; perhaps TRBD1 as D (6 bases). Germline lookup yields CDR1 MNHNY and CDR2 SVGAGI (reference sequence). V was shortened by 2 bases and J by 3 bases, with 14 bases between the two germline ends. This CDR3 is built from 15 residues. The CDR3, as DNA: TGTGCCAGCAGTTACCCTCGACAGGTTGGCTACGAGCAGTACTTC. Translating gives CASSYPRQVGYEQYF.

This chain uses TRBV2 with TRBJ2-6, with a tentative D call TRBD2 (5 bases). V gave up 3 bases and J gave up 2 bases, with 8 bases separating them. The germline V gene encodes CDR1 SNHLY and CDR2 FYNNEI. The CDR3 has 15 residues. CDR3: CASSEAGTGANVLTF. CDR3 sequence (DNA): TGTGCCAGCAGTGAGGCCGGGACTGGGGCCAACGTCCTGACTTTC.

This clone was observed a single time. The chain's CDR3 is CASRGTASNTGELFF. The CDR3 coding sequence is TGTGCCAGTAGGGGGACAGCGTCGAACACCGGGGAGCTGTTTTTT. The chain carries TRBV19 and TRBJ2-2, with 7 bases identical to TRBD1. The J segment lost 0 bases and the V segment lost 6 bases, leaving 4 bases of the junction unmatched. The CDR3 is 15 amino acids. Germline CDR1 and CDR2: LNHDA and SQIVND (reference sequence). The variable domain in full, completed from reference TRBV19 and TRBJ2-2, reads DGGITQSPKYLFRKEGQNVTLSCEQNLNHDAMYWYRQDPGQGLRLIYYSQIVNDFQKGDIAEGYSVSREKKESFPLTVTSAQKNPTAFYLCASRGTASNTGELFFGEGSRLTVL.

The chain has TRBV19 and TRBJ2-1; TRBD2 agrees at 11 bases. J gave up 0 bases and V 4 bases, and 5 bases lay outside the gene matches. This CDR3 has 17 residues. The V gene's germline CDR1 is LNHDA and CDR2 SQIVND (reference sequence). The CDR3 DNA is TGTGCCAGTAGTACCAGACTAGCGGGACTCTCCTACAATGAGCAGTTCTTC. It translates to CASSTRLAGLSYNEQFF.

V usage is TRBV7-9 and J usage is TRBJ2-7, with 7 positions matching TRBD2. This CDR3 comprises 13 residues. Germline V gene lookup returns CDR1 SEHNR and CDR2 FQNEAQ (reference sequence). The junction had 8 bases not matched to a gene; V was cut back by 3 bases and J by 9 bases. As DNA, the CDR3 is TGTGCCAGCAGCTTTGGTACGGGGGGTTTGCAGTACTTC. This codes for CASSFGTGGLQYF. Drawing the rest from reference TRBV7-9 and TRBJ2-7, the complete variable domain is DTGVSQNPRHKITKRGQNVTFRCDPISEHNRLYWYRQTLGQGPEFLTYFQNEAQLEKSRLLSDRFSAERPKGSFSTLEIQRTEQGDSAMYLCASSFGTGGLQYFGPGTRLTVT.

J is TRBJ2-7 and V is TRBV21-1; the D call of TRBD2 is as the table states it, not checked on the DNA. TRBV21-1 is a recognized pseudogene. This CDR3 region has 19 residues. The CDR3 sequence is CASSKTPVGRGGSSYEQYF. In nucleotides, the CDR3 is TGTGCCAGCAGCAAAACTCCCGTGGGGCGGGGCGGGAGCTCCTACGAGCAGTACTTC.

This rearrangement joins TRBV19 to TRBJ1-3; tentative D call: TRBD1 (5 bases). The CDR3 spans 17 residues. CDR1 is LNHDA, CDR2 SQIVND, per germline (reference sequence). The V end was cut by 1 base, the J end by 0 bases, with 13 bases between. In DNA, the CDR3 is TGTGCCAGTAGTATAGGGGGCCCGCCGAGCTCTGGAAACACCATATATTTT. This translates into CASSIGGPPSSGNTIYF.

V usage is TRBV24-1 and J usage is TRBJ2-1, with TRBD2 identical over 13 bases. V gave up 5 bases and J gave up 0 bases; unmatched junction bases: 15. This CDR3 has 21 amino acids. Germline CDR1 is KGHDR and CDR2 is SFDVKD. In DNA, the CDR3 is TGTGCCACCAGTGCGAGTTCGGGGACTAGCGGGGCCGGTCGCTCCTACAATGAGCAGTTCTTC. The encoded protein is CATSASSGTSGAGRSYNEQFF.

The chain has TRBV18 and TRBJ2-7; 8 bases align to TRBD2. The trim removed 8 bases at V and 6 bases at J, leaving 12 bases unmatched. Germline-derived CDR1 and CDR2 are KGHSH and LQKENI. The CDR3 covers 14 residues. As DNA, the CDR3 is TGTGCCAGCACGAGCGCGGCGGGAGGTAGCGAGCAGTACTTC. Translated: CASTSAAGGSEQYF.

The chain is built from TRBV5-5 and TRBJ2-1; 15 bases fit TRBD2. There are 15 residues in the CDR3. Trimming removed 4 bases from V and 9 bases from J; junction bases left unmatched: 5. Germline CDR1 reads SGHKS; CDR2 reads YYEKEE (reference sequence). In DNA form, the CDR3 reads TGTGCCAGCAGCAAGGGACTAGCGGGAGGAAGTGAGCAGTTCTTC. It translates to CASSKGLAGGSEQFF.

The chain joins TRBV3-1 (or the pseudogene TRBV3-2) to TRBJ2-2; D gene ambiguous. This CDR3 spans 17 amino acids. CDR1 and CDR2 from the germline V gene are LGHDT and YNNKEL (reference sequence). The germline V and J ends were trimmed by 2 bases and 4 bases, with 17 bases remaining between them. CDR3 nucleotides: TGTGCCAGCAGCCAAAGTGCTGGCGTTAGAGGCACCGGGGAGCTGTTTTTT. It yields the protein CASSQSAGVRGTGELFF.

Written as DNA, the CDR3 is TGTGCCAGCAGCCAGGATCCGGGGTTGGAGACCCAGTACTTC. Translated, it gives CASSQDPGLETQYF. This rearrangement joins TRBV3-1 (or the pseudogene TRBV3-2) to TRBJ2-5, with D possibly matching TRBD2 (5 bases). CDR1 and CDR2 from the germline V gene are LGHDT and YNNKEL (reference sequence). This CDR3 is built from 14 residues. The V end was cut by 3 bases, the J end by 5 bases, with 13 bases between.

This clone has a count of ten or more. The CDR3 nucleotides are TGTGCCAGCAGGCCCACCGGGACAATTGGCTACGAGCAGTACTTC. This codes for CASRPTGTIGYEQYF. The V gene is TRBV6-6, the J gene TRBJ2-7, with D tentatively TRBD1 (6 bases). Germline V lookup: CDR1 MNHNY, CDR2 SVGAGI (reference sequence). The CDR3 is 15 amino acids. V lost 6 bases, J lost 3 bases, and 18 bases lay in between.

The chain links TRBV18 to TRBJ2-1; 9 bases map to TRBD2. The CDR3 is 16 amino acids. V lost 0 bases, J lost 8 bases, and 8 bases stayed unmatched. The V gene's germline CDR1 is KGHSH and CDR2 LQKENI. The CDR3 spells CASSPPAGGIGDEQFF. The CDR3 DNA reads as TGTGCCAGCTCACCACCAGCGGGGGGCATAGGGGATGAGCAGTTCTTC.

The V call is TRBV19, the J call TRBJ1-1, with TRBD1 as a possible D gene (5 bases). Trimming removed 6 bases from V and 0 bases from J, with 8 bases in between. CDR1 LNHDA and CDR2 SQIVND come from the germline V gene (reference sequence). This CDR3 is 13 amino acids long. The CDR3 here is CASSRQLNTEAFF. Here the CDR3 DNA reads TGTGCCAGTAGCAGACAGCTGAACACTGAAGCTTTCTTT.